This T cell receptor (beta chain) was documented in a study of cytomegalovirus exposure and HLA in healthy donors. The CDR3 is made up of 15 amino acids. The germline CDR1 and CDR2 sequences are MNHEY and SVGAGI. Trimming took 8 bases from V and 3 from J; bases not matched to a gene: 5. Amplification used 60 Vbeta primers and 13 Jbeta primers. In the original analysis: An analysis that came later counted 77 million or so unique TCR beta chains, 9 million to 12 million shared. Data came from immunoSEQ multiplex PCR; TCRdb stores just in-frame clones and leaves some out. The V and J calls and clone size come from that table; D and trimming were worked out from the DNA. This table holds roughly 160,000 clones, 85% found once.

The chain couples TRBV6-5 to TRBJ1-6; 9 bases agree with TRBD1. The clonotype was recovered from a boy younger than 10 in good health and CMV-seronegative. The sample taken for sequencing was PBMCs. This CDR3 reads CASREDRGYNSPLHF. CDR3 in DNA: TGTGCCAGCCGGGAGGACAGGGGCTATAATTCACCCCTCCACTTT.